A single sample is the source of the 6 T cell receptor beta chains below, sequenced in a study of vaccination effects on CD4 cells after COVID-19. Sequenced by immunoSEQ multiplex PCR; TCRdb stores in-frame clones only, minus some. The sample shows tens of thousands of clones, around 75% of them seen only once. No antigen is known for these receptors. Sequencing followed a ViraFEST assay step that expanded antigen-specific CD4+ T cells with viral peptide pools. Once cultured for roughly 10 days, the cells underwent separation to obtain CD4+ T cells. Neither prior SARS-CoV-2 infection nor positive nucleocapsid antibodies were present in the vaccine recipients. The source was CD4+ T cells from PBMCs cultured with SARS-CoV-2 spike peptides, collected before COVID-19 vaccination. The origin of the receptors is a human donor who received a COVID-19 vaccine.

Here the CDR3 reads CASSTGTLGTDTQYF. The CDR3 bases are TGTGCCAGTAGTACAGGGACTTTGGGCACAGATACGCAGTATTTT. The chain recombines TRBV19 with TRBJ2-3, with a possible D match to TRBD2 (6 bases). Germline V gives CDR1 LNHDA, CDR2 SQIVND (reference sequence). V was trimmed by 4 bases and J by 1 base, leaving 12 bases between them. CDR3 length equals 15 residues.

V gene TRBV9 combines with J gene TRBJ2-7; D remains unclear. Germline V gene sequence: CDR1 SGDLS, CDR2 YYNGEE. The length of the CDR3 is 16 residues. The V and J ends lost 0 bases and 3 bases respectively, with 16 bases between them. CDR3 DNA sequence: TGTGCCAGCAGCGTAGACACCCAATTGAACTACTACGAGCAGTACTTC. This sequence encodes CASSVDTQLNYYEQYF.

In this sample, this clone turned up once. V is TRBV28 and J is TRBJ1-2, with 7 bases lining up with TRBD1. Looked up from germline, CDR1 is MDHEN and CDR2 is SYDVKM. The CDR3 has 12 residues. The trim removed 8 bases at V and 7 bases at J, leaving 7 bases unmatched. Here the CDR3 DNA reads TGTGCCAGCCGACGCGGGACAGCTGGCTACACCTTC. Protein product: CASRRGTAGYTF.

The chain employs TRBV6-6 and TRBJ1-2; TRBD1 aligns across 7 bases. Germline V CDR1 and CDR2: MNHNY, SVGAGI (reference sequence). The CDR3 is 13 amino acids. V was clipped by 6 bases and J by 5 bases; unmatched bases: 6. The CDR3 DNA reads TGTGCCAGCAGCCGGGACAGAGAATATGGCTACACCTTC. It yields the protein CASSRDREYGYTF.

The V gene is TRBV7-6, the J gene TRBJ2-1, with 7 nucleotides matching TRBD1. V gave up 4 bases and J gave up 4 bases; unmatched junction bases: 10. The germline gives CDR1 SGHVS, CDR2 FNYEAQ. The CDR3 runs to 16 residues. As DNA, the CDR3 is TGTGCCAGCAGCTCGAGGCAGGGACAGTCGTACAATGAGCAGTTCTTC. It is translated as CASSSRQGQSYNEQFF.

This clone occurred once. The rearrangement uses TRBV21-1 and TRBJ2-3; TRBD1 is taken as the D call from the table, unchecked against the DNA. TRBV21-1 is deemed a pseudogene. This CDR3 has 18 residues. CDR3 sequence (DNA): TGTGCCAGCAGCCCCCTAATCTTGACAGGGGGAGACACAGATACGCAGTATTTT. Translating it yields CASSPLILTGGDTDTQYF.